These 9 T cell receptor beta chains share one sample of origin, sequenced in a study of blood T cell repertoires in COVID-19. Data came from immunoSEQ multiplex PCR; TCRdb stores just in-frame clones and leaves some out. The sample includes over 150,000 clones, more than 80% seen only once; the top ten take 6% to 8.5%. The sequenced material came from peripheral blood. The receptors derive from a human donor in a cohort sampled during active COVID-19.

The gene calls are TRBV23-1 and TRBJ2-2, with 11 bases fitting TRBD1. TRBV23-1 is known as an ORF, though its function is uncertain. The CDR3 has 20 amino acids. V lost 1 base to trimming and J lost 5 bases; unmatched junction nucleotides: 15. CDR3 coding DNA: TGCGCCAGCAGTCAATGTCGGACAGGGGGCGGGCTCGTAAAAACCGGGGAGCTGTTTTTT. Translation gives CASSQCRTGGGLVKTGELFF.

The chain uses TRBV29-1 and TRBJ2-3; D unclear. Deletions cut 4 bases from V and 2 bases from J, with 10 bases between. CDR1 and CDR2 from the germline V gene are SQVTM and ANQGSEA. This CDR3 is built from 13 residues. CDR3: CSVGPQHTDTQYF. The CDR3, as DNA: TGCAGCGTTGGCCCCCAACACACAGATACGCAGTATTTT.

The V and J genes are TRBV5-1 and TRBJ1-1, with TRBD1 matching over 9 bases. The CDR3 spans 15 residues. V lost 4 bases to trimming and J lost 1 base; unmatched junction nucleotides: 5. Germline V lookup: CDR1 SGHRS, CDR2 YFSETQ. DNA of the CDR3: TGCGCCAGCAGCCCGGGACAGGGTGGGAACACTGAAGCTTTCTTT. Amino acids: CASSPGQGGNTEAFF.

The chain employs TRBV5-4 and TRBJ2-6; 7 nucleotides match TRBD1. The CDR3 runs to 18 residues. After removal of 3 bases from V and 0 bases from J, the junction contained 9 bases not matched to a gene. Germline loops: CDR1 SGHNT, CDR2 YYREEE (reference sequence). CDR3 sequence reads: CASSSRQGIGSGANVLTF. CDR3 DNA sequence: TGTGCCAGCAGCTCGAGACAGGGTATCGGCTCTGGGGCCAACGTCCTGACTTTC. Combining the CDR3 with reference TRBV5-4 and TRBJ2-6 gives the whole variable domain ETGVTQSPTHLIKTRGQQVTLRCSSQSGHNTVSWYQQALGQGPQFIFQYYREEENGRGNFPPRFSGLQFPNYSSELNVNALELDDSALYLCASSSRQGIGSGANVLTFGAGSRLTVL.

The chain uses TRBV7-9 and TRBJ2-1; TRBD2 matches 9 bases. The germline V gene has CDR1 SEHNR and CDR2 FQNEAQ (reference sequence). The V gene end was trimmed by 2 bases and the J gene end by 4 bases; junction bases not matched to a gene: 9. The CDR3 is 17 amino acids. CDR3 in amino acids: CASSLIAGGNIYNEQFF. In DNA, the CDR3 is TGTGCCAGCAGCTTAATTGCGGGGGGGAATATTTACAATGAGCAGTTCTTC.

In DNA form, the CDR3 reads TGTGCCAGCAGTTACGAGGGCGGACAGGCCAATGAGCAGTTCTTC. Residues: CASSYEGGQANEQFF. This sequence joins TRBV6-6 and TRBJ2-1; TRBD1 matches 7 bases. V dropped 2 bases and J dropped 6; count of bases not matched to a gene: 7. CDR1 is MNHNY, CDR2 SVGAGI, per germline (reference sequence). The CDR3 covers 15 residues.

This chain connects TRBV19 to TRBJ2-3; 12 bases line up with TRBD2. CDR3 length: 17 residues. The germline CDR1 and CDR2 sequences are LNHDA and SQIVND (reference sequence). The V gene end was trimmed by 5 bases and the J gene end by 7 bases; junction bases not matched to a gene: 13. The CDR3 DNA sequence: TGTGCCAGTAGTCCGCTGACCCCGCTAGCGGGGGGGTATACGCAGTATTTT. Amino acids: CASSPLTPLAGGYTQYF.

V gene TRBV19 combines with J gene TRBJ1-5; D is undetermined. The germline V gene encodes CDR1 LNHDA and CDR2 SQIVND (reference sequence). The CDR3 totals 15 residues. Between the trimmed V and J ends, which lost 3 bases and 0 bases, there was a span of 9 bases. This chain's CDR3 is CASSIFRYSNQPQHF. The CDR3 DNA follows: TGTGCCAGTAGTATTTTCAGGTATAGCAATCAGCCCCAGCATTTT.

The CDR3, as DNA: TGTGCCACCAGCAGAGGGTTTGCAGGGTCCGGAAACACCATATATTTT. This codes for CATSRGFAGSGNTIYF. The chain uses TRBV15 and TRBJ1-3; maybe TRBD1 (5 bases). CDR3 size: 16 residues. The V and J ends lost 1 base and 4 bases respectively, with 14 bases between them. Per germline, CDR1 LNHNV and CDR2 YYDKDF (reference sequence).